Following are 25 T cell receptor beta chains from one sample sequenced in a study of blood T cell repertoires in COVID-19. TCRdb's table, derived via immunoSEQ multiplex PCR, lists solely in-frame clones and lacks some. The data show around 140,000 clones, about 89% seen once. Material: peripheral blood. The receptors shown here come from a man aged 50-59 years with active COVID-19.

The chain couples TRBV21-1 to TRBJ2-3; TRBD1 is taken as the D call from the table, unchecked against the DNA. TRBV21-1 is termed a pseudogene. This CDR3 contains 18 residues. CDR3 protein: CASSRWTGGEYHTDTQYF. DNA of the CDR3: TGTGCCAGCAGTCGATGGACAGGGGGGGAATATCACACAGATACGCAGTATTTT.

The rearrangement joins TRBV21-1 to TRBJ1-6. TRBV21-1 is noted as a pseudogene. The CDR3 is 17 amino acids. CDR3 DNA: TGTGCCAGCAGCACAGGACCCGAGGGAACCTATAATTCACCCCTCCACTTT. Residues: CASSTGPEGTYNSPLHF.

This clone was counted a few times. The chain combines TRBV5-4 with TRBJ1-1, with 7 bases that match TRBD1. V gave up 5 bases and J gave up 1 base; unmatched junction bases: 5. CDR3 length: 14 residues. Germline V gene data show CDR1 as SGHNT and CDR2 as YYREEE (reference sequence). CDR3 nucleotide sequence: TGTGCCAGCAGGCCAGACAGGGCGAACACTGAAGCTTTCTTT. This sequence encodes CASRPDRANTEAFF. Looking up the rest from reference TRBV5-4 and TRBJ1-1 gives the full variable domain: ETGVTQSPTHLIKTRGQQVTLRCSSQSGHNTVSWYQQALGQGPQFIFQYYREEENGRGNFPPRFSGLQFPNYSSELNVNALELDDSALYLCASRPDRANTEAFFGQGTRLTVV.

The CDR3 bases are TGTGCCAGTAGTCCTCGGGGGGGGTACCGAACCGGGGAGCTGTTTTTT. It is translated as CASSPRGGYRTGELFF. The chain carries TRBV19 and TRBJ2-2; 8 nucleotides agree with TRBD2. In germline, CDR1 is LNHDA, CDR2 SQIVND (reference sequence). This CDR3 has 16 residues. J lost 5 bases, V lost 5 bases, and 10 bases had no gene match.

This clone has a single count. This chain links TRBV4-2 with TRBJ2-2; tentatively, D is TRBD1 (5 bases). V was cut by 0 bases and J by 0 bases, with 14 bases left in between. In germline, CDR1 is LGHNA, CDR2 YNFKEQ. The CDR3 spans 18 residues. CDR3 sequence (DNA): TGTGCCAGCAGCCAAGAGGGATTGGCAGGGTCGAACACCGGGGAGCTGTTTTTT. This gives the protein CASSQEGLAGSNTGELFF.

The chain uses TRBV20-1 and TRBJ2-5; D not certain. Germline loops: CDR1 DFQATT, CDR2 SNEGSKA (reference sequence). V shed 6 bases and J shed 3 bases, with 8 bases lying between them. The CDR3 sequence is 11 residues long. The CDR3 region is CSALYEETQYF. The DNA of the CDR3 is TGCAGTGCGCTATATGAAGAGACCCAGTACTTC.

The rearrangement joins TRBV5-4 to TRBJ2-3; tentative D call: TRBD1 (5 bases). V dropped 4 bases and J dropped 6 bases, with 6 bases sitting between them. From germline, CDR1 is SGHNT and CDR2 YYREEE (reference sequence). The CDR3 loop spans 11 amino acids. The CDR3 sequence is CASSPGDTQYF. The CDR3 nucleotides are TGTGCCAGCAGCCCAGGGGATACGCAGTATTTT.

The CDR3 bases are TGTGCCAGCAGCACGCTAGCGGGGGGAGTAGAGACCCAGTACTTC. Translating it yields CASSTLAGGVETQYF. V gene TRBV9 combines with J gene TRBJ2-5; TRBD2 matches at 11 bases. Germline CDR1 reads SGDLS; CDR2 reads YYNGEE. J was trimmed by 4 bases and V by 4 bases; bases with no gene match: 6. The CDR3 length is 15 residues. Complete variable domain (other parts from reference TRBV9 and TRBJ2-5): DSGVTQTPKHLITATGQRVTLRCSPRSGDLSVYWYQQSLDQGLQFLIQYYNGEERAKGNILERFSAQQFPDLHSELNLSSLELGDSALYFCASSTLAGGVETQYFGPGTRLLVL.

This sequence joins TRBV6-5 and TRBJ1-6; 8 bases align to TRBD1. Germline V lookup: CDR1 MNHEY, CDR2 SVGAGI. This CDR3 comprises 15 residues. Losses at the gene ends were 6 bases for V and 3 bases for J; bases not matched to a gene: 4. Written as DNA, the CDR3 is TGTGCCAGCAGCACGACAGGGGTCTATAATTCACCCCTCCACTTT. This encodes CASSTTGVYNSPLHF.

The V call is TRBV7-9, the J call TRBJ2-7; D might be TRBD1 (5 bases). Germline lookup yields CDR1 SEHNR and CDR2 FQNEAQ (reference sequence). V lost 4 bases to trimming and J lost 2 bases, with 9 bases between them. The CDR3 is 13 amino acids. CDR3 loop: CASSYGQAYEQYF. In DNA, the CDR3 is TGTGCCAGCAGCTACGGACAAGCCTACGAGCAGTACTTC.

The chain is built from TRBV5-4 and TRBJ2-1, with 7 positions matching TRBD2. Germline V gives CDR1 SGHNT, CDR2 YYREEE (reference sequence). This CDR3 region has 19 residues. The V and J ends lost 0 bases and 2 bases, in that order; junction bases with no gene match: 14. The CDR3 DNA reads TGTGCCAGCAGCTTGGAAGTGGTTCGGGGCGGGGGTACCTACAATGAGCAGTTCTTC. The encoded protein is CASSLEVVRGGGTYNEQFF.

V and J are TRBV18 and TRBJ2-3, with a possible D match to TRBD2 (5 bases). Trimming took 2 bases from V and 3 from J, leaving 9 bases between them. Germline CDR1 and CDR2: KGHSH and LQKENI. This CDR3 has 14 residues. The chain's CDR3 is CASSPTGRTDTQYF. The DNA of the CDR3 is TGTGCCAGCTCACCAACGGGAAGGACAGATACGCAGTATTTT.

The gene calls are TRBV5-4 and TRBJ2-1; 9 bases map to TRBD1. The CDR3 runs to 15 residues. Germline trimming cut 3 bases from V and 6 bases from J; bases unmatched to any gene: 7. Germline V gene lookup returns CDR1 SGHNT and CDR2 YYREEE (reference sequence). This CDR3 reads CASSYGQGSVNEQFF. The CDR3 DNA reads TGTGCCAGCAGCTACGGACAGGGGTCGGTCAATGAGCAGTTCTTC.

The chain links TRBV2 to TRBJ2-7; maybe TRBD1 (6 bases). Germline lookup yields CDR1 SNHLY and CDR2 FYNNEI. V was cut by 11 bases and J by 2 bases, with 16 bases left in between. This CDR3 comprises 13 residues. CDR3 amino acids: CAGKRDTTYEQYF. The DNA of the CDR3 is TGTGCCGGGAAAAGGGACACTACCTACGAGCAGTACTTC.

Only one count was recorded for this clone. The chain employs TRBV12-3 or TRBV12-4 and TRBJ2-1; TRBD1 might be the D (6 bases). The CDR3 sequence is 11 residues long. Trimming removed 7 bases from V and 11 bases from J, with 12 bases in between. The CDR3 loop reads CASTYRDKQFF. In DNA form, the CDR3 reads TGTGCCAGCACCTACCGGGACAAGCAGTTCTTC.

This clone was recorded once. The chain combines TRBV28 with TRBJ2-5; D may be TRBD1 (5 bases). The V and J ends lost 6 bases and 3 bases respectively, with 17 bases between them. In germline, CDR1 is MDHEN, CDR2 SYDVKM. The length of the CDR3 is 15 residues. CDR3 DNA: TGTGCCAGCAGCCTCGGTGGGGCAGGCAAAGAGACCCAGTACTTC. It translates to CASSLGGAGKETQYF.

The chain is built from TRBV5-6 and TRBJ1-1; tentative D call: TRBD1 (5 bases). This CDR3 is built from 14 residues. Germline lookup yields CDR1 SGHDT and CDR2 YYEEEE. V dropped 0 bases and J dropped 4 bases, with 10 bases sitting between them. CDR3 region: CASSLVGAPTEAFF. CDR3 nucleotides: TGTGCCAGCAGCTTGGTAGGGGCGCCCACTGAAGCTTTCTTT.

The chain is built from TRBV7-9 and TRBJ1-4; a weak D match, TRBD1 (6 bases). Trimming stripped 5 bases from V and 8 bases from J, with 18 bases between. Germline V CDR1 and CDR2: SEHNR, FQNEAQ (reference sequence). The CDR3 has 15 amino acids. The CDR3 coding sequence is TGTGCCAGCAGCGGCTACAGGGAAAAAGGAGAAAAACTGTTTTTT. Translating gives CASSGYREKGEKLFF.

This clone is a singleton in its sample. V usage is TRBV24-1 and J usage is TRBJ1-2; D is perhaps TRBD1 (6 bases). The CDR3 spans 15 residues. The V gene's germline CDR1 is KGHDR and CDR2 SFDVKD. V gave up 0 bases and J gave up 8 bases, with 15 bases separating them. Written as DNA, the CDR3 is TGTGCCACCAGTGATTTGCCCTGGGGGCTCGGAGGCTACACCTTC. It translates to CATSDLPWGLGGYTF.

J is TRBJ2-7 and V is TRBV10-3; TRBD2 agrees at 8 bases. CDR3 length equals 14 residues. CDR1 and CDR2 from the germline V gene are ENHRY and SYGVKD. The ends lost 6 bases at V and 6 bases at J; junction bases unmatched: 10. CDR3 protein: CAISPGGGSGEQYF. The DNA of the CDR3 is TGTGCCATCAGCCCCGGGGGGGGGAGCGGCGAGCAGTACTTC.

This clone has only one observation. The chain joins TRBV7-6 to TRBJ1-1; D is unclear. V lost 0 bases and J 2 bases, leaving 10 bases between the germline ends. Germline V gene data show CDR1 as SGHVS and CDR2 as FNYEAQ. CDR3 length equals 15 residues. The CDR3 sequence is CASSLAEGLNTEAFF. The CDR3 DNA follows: TGTGCCAGCAGCTTAGCGGAGGGCCTAAACACTGAAGCTTTCTTT.

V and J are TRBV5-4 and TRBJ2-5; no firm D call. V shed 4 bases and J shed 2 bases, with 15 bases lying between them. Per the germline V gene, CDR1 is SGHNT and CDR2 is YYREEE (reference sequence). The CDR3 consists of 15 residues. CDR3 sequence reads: CASSPGSTLQETQYF. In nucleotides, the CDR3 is TGTGCCAGCAGCCCCGGGTCAACGTTACAAGAGACCCAGTACTTC.

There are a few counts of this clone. Here the CDR3 reads CAWSGGKSVGSPLHF. CDR3 sequence (DNA): TGTGCCTGGAGTGGAGGGAAAAGCGTGGGTTCACCCCTCCACTTT. The rearrangement links TRBV30 to TRBJ1-6; D not certain. Trimming took 1 base from V and 9 from J, leaving 16 bases between them. The CDR3 is made up of 15 amino acids. Germline-derived CDR1 and CDR2 are GTSNPN and SVGIG (reference sequence).

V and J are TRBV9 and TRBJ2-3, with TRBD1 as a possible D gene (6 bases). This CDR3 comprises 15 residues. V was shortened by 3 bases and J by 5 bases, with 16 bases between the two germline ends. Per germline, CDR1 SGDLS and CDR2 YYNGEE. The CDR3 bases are TGTGCCAGCAGCGCCGGGACACTTCTGGTAGATACGCAGTATTTT. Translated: CASSAGTLLVDTQYF.

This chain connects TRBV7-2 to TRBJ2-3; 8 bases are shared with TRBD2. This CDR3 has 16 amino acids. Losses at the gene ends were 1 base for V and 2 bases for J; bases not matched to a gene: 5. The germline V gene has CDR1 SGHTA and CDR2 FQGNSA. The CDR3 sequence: CASSLVSGGPTDTQYF. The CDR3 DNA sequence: TGTGCCAGCAGCTTAGTGAGCGGGGGCCCCACAGATACGCAGTATTTT.